This record looks at one T cell receptor beta chain sequence and its context. The sample comes from a study of blood T cell repertoires in COVID-19. Across the study: Nucleic acid was either cDNA or gDNA, and it came from T cells, B-cell-depleted T cells, or PBMCs.

The CDR3 totals 13 residues. Germline V lookup: CDR1 SGHTA, CDR2 FQGNSA. V was clipped by 4 bases and J by 1 base, with 7 bases between them. As handled by the study authors: Researchers report that nucleated cell counts were estimated from reference gene primer amplification. Libraries were prepared by immunoSEQ multiplex PCR; TCRdb keeps only in-frame clonotypes and omits some of them. The V and J calls and clone size come from that table; D and trimming were worked out from the DNA. Here the sample spans around 120,000 clones, 70% to 90% being singletons. The sequence came from a man in his 70s who had recovered from COVID-19. The chain couples TRBV7-2 to TRBJ1-1; no reliable D call. The sequenced sample consisted of peripheral blood. The CDR3 DNA is TGTGCCAGCAGCTCGGTGTGGAACACTGAAGCTTTCTTT. Translation gives CASSSVWNTEAFF.